Shown below are 9 T cell receptor beta chains from a single sample sequenced in a study of CD8+ T cells in alopecia areata. Extracted from the samples, RNA was reverse transcribed into cDNA to serve as the sequencing template. Some clones are missing from TCRdb's copy, which holds only in-frame ones; the method was immunoSEQ multiplex PCR. The table has some 130,000 clones, about 46% seen once. The sample consisted of CD8+ T cells sorted from blood, taken at week 0. The receptors stem from a human donor with alopecia areata.

The V and J genes are TRBV10-3 and TRBJ1-2, with TRBD1 identical over 7 bases. The CDR3 is 15 residues long. Trimming removed 4 bases from V and 2 bases from J; junction bases left unmatched: 7. Looked up from germline, CDR1 is ENHRY and CDR2 is SYGVKD. CDR3 bases: TGTGCCATCAGTGGTGGGACAGAATTGAACTATGGCTACACCTTC. Its translation: CAISGGTELNYGYTF.

Only one count was recorded for this clone. Other DNA sequences in the sample encode the same CDR3. The V call is TRBV29-1, the J call TRBJ1-3; D gene ambiguous. The CDR3 has 12 residues. Germline V gives CDR1 SQVTM, CDR2 ANQGSEA. V was clipped by 4 bases and J by 0 bases, with 4 bases between them. CDR3 sequence: CSVVSSGNTIYF. In nucleotides, the CDR3 is TGCAGCGTTGTTAGCTCTGGAAACACCATATATTTT. Combining the CDR3 with reference TRBV29-1 and TRBJ1-3 gives the whole variable domain SAVISQKPSRDICQRGTSLTIQCQVDSQVTMMFWYRQQPGQSLTLIATANQGSEATYESGFVIDKFPISRPNLTFSTLTVSNMSPEDSSIYLCSVVSSGNTIYFGEGSWLTVV.

The chain is built from TRBV6-5 and TRBJ2-5, with 7 bases identical to TRBD1. Germline lookup yields CDR1 MNHEY and CDR2 SVGAGI. With V trimmed by 4 bases and J by 11 bases, 13 bases remained unmatched. The CDR3 contains 14 residues. The CDR3 loop is CASSFGQDTTAQYF. As DNA, the CDR3 is TGTGCCAGCAGTTTCGGACAGGACACGACGGCGCAGTACTTC.

V gene TRBV30 combines with J gene TRBJ1-1, with unresolved D. The CDR3 sequence is 13 residues long. Trimming shortened V by 0 bases and J by 1 base, and 6 bases separated the two germline ends. CDR1 is GTSNPN, CDR2 SVGIG, per germline (reference sequence). In DNA, the CDR3 is TGTGCCTGGAGTGTGACCACGAACACTGAAGCTTTCTTT. Residues: CAWSVTTNTEAFF.

The V and J genes are TRBV11-2 and TRBJ2-2; D may be TRBD2 (5 bases). The CDR3 spans 15 residues. V was pared by 3 bases and J by 0 bases, with 8 bases between. The germline V gene encodes CDR1 SGHAT and CDR2 FQNNGV. This CDR3 is CASSFAGTNTGELFF. The CDR3 region has the DNA TGTGCCAGCAGCTTCGCCGGGACGAACACCGGGGAGCTGTTTTTT.

The V and J genes are TRBV29-1 and TRBJ2-7; 9 bases map to TRBD1. CDR1 SQVTM and CDR2 ANQGSEA come from the germline V gene. This CDR3 comprises 14 residues. The V gene end was trimmed by 3 bases and the J gene end by 1 base; junction bases not matched to a gene: 4. CDR3 amino acids: CSVDSGTGSYEQYF. CDR3 nucleotide sequence: TGCAGCGTTGATTCCGGGACAGGGTCCTACGAGCAGTACTTC.

The genes are TRBV29-1 and TRBJ2-7; the D call may be TRBD1 or TRBD2 (5 bases each). V lost 7 bases to trimming and J lost 3 bases, with 16 bases between them. Germline values: CDR1 SQVTM, CDR2 ANQGSEA. There are 13 residues in the CDR3. CDR3 sequence: CSGGPGRNYEQYF. CDR3 DNA sequence: TGCAGCGGGGGACCGGGCAGAAACTACGAGCAGTACTTC.

The chain has TRBV29-1 and TRBJ2-2; D not resolved. In germline, CDR1 is SQVTM, CDR2 ANQGSEA. This CDR3 comprises 16 residues. The V and J ends lost 1 base and 0 bases respectively, with 12 bases between them. CDR3 protein: CSVEVETLSNTGELFF. The CDR3 bases are TGCAGCGTTGAAGTGGAGACACTCTCGAACACCGGGGAGCTGTTTTTT.

This clone was detected only a few times. The chain has TRBV2 and TRBJ2-7; D ambiguous. Trimming cost V 3 bases and J 4 bases, with 13 bases left between them. This CDR3 spans 14 amino acids. Germline V lookup: CDR1 SNHLY, CDR2 FYNNEI. The DNA of the CDR3 is TGTGCCAGCAGTGACTCCAGAATCACGTACGAGCAGTACTTC. It specifies CASSDSRITYEQYF.